The T cell receptor (beta chain) described here comes from a study of blood T cell repertoires in COVID-19. Study as a whole: Specimens from acute and convalescent COVID-19 originated in the United States, Italy and Spain.

The assay was immunoSEQ multiplex PCR, and TCRdb's table has in-frame clones only and misses some. The sample records 55,000 to 65,000 clones, about 91% being singletons. Germline values: CDR1 SEHNR, CDR2 FQNEAQ (reference sequence). CDR3 size: 14 residues. Trimming took 1 base from V and 7 from J, leaving 13 bases between them. The source is an older woman with COVID-19, enrolled during active disease. This sequence joins TRBV7-9 and TRBJ1-2, with D perhaps matching TRBD1 (5 bases). The sequenced material came from peripheral blood. The CDR3 is CASSLEGVVSGYTF. The DNA for the CDR3 is TGTGCCAGCAGCTTAGAAGGGGTCGTCTCTGGCTACACCTTC.